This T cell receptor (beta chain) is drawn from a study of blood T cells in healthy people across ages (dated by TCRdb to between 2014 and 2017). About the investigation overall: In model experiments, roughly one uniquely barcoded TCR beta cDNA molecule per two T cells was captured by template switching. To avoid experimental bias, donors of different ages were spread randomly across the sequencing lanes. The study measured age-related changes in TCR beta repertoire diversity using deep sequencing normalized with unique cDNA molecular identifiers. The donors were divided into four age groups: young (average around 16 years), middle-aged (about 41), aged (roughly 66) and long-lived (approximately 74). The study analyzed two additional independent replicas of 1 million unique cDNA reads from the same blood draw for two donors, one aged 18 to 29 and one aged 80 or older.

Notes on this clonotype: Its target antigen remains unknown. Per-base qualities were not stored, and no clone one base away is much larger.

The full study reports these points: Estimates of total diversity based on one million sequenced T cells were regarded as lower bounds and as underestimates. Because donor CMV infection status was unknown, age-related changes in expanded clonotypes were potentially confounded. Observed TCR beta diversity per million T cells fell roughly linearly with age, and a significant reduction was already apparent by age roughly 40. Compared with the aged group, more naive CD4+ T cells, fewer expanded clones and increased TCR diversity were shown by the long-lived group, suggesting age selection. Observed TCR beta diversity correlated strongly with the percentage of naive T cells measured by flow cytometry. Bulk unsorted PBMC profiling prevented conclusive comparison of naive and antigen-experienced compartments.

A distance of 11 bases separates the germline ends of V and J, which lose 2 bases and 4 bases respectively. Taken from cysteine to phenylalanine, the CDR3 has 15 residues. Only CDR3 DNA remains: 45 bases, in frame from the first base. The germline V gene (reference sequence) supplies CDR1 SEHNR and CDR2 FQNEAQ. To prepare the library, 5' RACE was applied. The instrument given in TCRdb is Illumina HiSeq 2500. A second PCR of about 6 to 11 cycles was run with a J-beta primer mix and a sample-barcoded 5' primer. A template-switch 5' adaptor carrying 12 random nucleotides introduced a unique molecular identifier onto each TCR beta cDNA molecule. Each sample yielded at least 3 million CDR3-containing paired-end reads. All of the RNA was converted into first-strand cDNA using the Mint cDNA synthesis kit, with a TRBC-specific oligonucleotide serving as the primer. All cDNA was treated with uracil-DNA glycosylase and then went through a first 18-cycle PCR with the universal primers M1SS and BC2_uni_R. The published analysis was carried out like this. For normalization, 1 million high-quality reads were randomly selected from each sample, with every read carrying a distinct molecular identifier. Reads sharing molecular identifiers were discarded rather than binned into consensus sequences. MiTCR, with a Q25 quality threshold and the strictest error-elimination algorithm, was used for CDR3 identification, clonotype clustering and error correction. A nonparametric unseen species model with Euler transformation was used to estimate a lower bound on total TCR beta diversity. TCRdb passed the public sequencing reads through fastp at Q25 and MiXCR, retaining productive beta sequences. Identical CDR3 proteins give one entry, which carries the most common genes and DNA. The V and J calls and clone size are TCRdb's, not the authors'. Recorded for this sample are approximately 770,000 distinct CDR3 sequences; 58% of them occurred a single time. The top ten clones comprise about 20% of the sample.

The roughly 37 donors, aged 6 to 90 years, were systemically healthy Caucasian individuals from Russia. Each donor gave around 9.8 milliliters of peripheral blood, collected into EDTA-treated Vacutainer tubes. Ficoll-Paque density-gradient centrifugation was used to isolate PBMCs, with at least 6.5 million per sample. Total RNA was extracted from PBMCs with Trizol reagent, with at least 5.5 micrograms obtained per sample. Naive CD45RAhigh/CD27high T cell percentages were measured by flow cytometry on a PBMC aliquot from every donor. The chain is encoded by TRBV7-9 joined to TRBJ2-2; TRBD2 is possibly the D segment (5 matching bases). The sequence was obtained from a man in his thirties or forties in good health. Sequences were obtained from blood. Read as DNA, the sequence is TGTGCCAGCAGCTTAAAAAGCGGCTTCACCGGGGAGCTGTTTTTT. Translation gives CASSLKSGFTGELFF.